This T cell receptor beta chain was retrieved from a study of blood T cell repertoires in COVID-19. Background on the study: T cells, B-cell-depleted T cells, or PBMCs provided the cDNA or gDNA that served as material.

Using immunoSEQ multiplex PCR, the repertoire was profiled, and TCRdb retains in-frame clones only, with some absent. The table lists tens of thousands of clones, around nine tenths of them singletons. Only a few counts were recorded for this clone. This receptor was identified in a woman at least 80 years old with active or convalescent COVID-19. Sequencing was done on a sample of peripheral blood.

The CDR3 here is CASSIGQGANYGYTF. The CDR3, as DNA: TGTGCCAGCAGCATCGGACAGGGGGCTAACTATGGCTACACCTTC. The V gene is TRBV6-5, the J gene TRBJ1-2; 10 bases fit TRBD1. The germline gives CDR1 MNHEY, CDR2 SVGAGI. Trimming at V came to 6 bases and at J to 0 bases, leaving 4 bases not matched to a gene. CDR3 length equals 15 residues.